The 30 T cell receptor beta chains below were found in one sample sequenced in a study of T cell changes during pregnancy in multiple sclerosis. Clones were read by immunoSEQ multiplex PCR, and TCRdb kept only the in-frame ones, dropping some. Altogether around 40,000 clones are present, 90% being singletons, with the ten largest covering 0.3% to 0.4%. Sequencing used CD4+ T cells from peripheral blood mononuclear cells, obtained in the second trimester of pregnancy. All receptors derive from a female donor with multiple sclerosis, enrolled in a pregnancy study.

The chain links TRBV6-1 to TRBJ1-1; 7 nucleotides agree with TRBD1. This CDR3 region has 14 residues. Looked up from germline, CDR1 is MNHNS and CDR2 is SASEGT. With 2 bases clipped from V and 2 bases from J, the junction kept 2 bases outside the gene matches. In DNA form, the CDR3 reads TGTGCCAGCAGTGAACAGGGGGTTAACACTGAAGCTTTCTTT. This sequence encodes CASSEQGVNTEAFF.

The V and J genes are TRBV30 and TRBJ1-5; the D is unclear. This CDR3 comprises 15 residues. V was pared by 0 bases and J by 0 bases, with 9 bases between. The germline V gene has CDR1 GTSNPN and CDR2 SVGIG (reference sequence). CDR3 amino acids: CAWSVGGNSNQPQHF. In DNA, the CDR3 is TGTGCCTGGAGTGTAGGCGGGAATAGCAATCAGCCCCAGCATTTT.

J is TRBJ2-1 and V is TRBV27; 10 bases match TRBD1. The CDR3 covers 18 residues. CDR1 and CDR2 (germline): MNHEY, SMNVEV (reference sequence). V lost 3 bases to trimming and J lost 4 bases; unmatched junction nucleotides: 12. DNA of the CDR3: TGTGCCAGCAGTTTTGGTTTATTAGGGACAGGGGATTACAATGAGCAGTTCTTC. Encoded protein: CASSFGLLGTGDYNEQFF.

The rearrangement links TRBV7-9 to TRBJ2-5; the match to TRBD1 covers 9 bases. Germline trimming cut 5 bases from V and 0 bases from J; bases unmatched to any gene: 4. Germline assignment: CDR1 SEHNR and CDR2 FQNEAQ (reference sequence). CDR3 length: 15 residues. This CDR3 reads CASSRGQGDQETQYF. The CDR3 DNA sequence: TGTGCCAGCAGCCGGGGACAGGGCGACCAAGAGACCCAGTACTTC.

V is TRBV2 and J is TRBJ2-1; TRBD1 matches at 7 bases. The V and J ends lost 4 bases and 0 bases, in that order; junction bases with no gene match: 3. Germline V CDR1 and CDR2: SNHLY, FYNNEI. The length of the CDR3 is 15 residues. Here the CDR3 DNA reads TGTGCCAGCAGTGGCCAGGGGGTCTCCTACAATGAGCAGTTCTTC. Translated: CASSGQGVSYNEQFF.

V gene TRBV19 combines with J gene TRBJ2-3; 8 bases align to TRBD2. The CDR3 has 15 residues. The V and J ends lost 5 bases and 2 bases, in that order; junction bases with no gene match: 6. Germline V lookup: CDR1 LNHDA, CDR2 SQIVND (reference sequence). The CDR3 is CASSLAGGATDTQYF. As DNA, the CDR3 is TGTGCCAGTAGTTTGGCGGGGGGTGCCACAGATACGCAGTATTTT.

This clone was seen a single time. The rearrangement uses TRBV27 and TRBJ2-2; D perhaps matches TRBD1 (6 bases). The CDR3 sequence is 16 residues long. Trimming left V 2 bases short and J 1 base short, with 11 bases between. CDR1 MNHEY and CDR2 SMNVEV come from the germline V gene (reference sequence). CDR3 sequence reads: CASSLGQSWNTGELFF. CDR3 nucleotide sequence: TGTGCCAGCAGTTTAGGACAGAGCTGGAACACCGGGGAGCTGTTTTTT.

The rearrangement joins TRBV30 to TRBJ2-1; no clear D. Germline-derived CDR1 and CDR2 are GTSNPN and SVGIG (reference sequence). This CDR3 comprises 12 residues. Trimming removed 0 bases at V and 9 bases at J, with 9 bases between. The CDR3 DNA follows: TGTGCCTGGAGTGTAATCCCGGGTGAGCAGTTCTTC. Translating gives CAWSVIPGEQFF.

The chain uses TRBV7-2 and TRBJ2-3; no definite D call. Germline CDR1 and CDR2: SGHTA and FQGNSA. The CDR3 runs 12 residues. Trimming cost V 6 bases and J 2 bases, with 6 bases left between them. The CDR3 spells CASRSYTDTQYF. Written as DNA, the CDR3 is TGTGCCAGCAGAAGCTACACAGATACGCAGTATTTT.

The rearrangement links TRBV7-9 to TRBJ1-5, with D tentatively TRBD1 (5 bases). V lost 1 base and J lost 7, with 11 bases in between. The CDR3 length is 14 residues. Germline CDR1 and CDR2: SEHNR and FQNEAQ (reference sequence). The CDR3: CASSLGQGGQPQHF. The CDR3 DNA sequence: TGTGCCAGCAGCTTAGGCCAGGGAGGGCAGCCCCAGCATTTT.

The chain couples TRBV6-1 to TRBJ2-5; 8 bases map to TRBD1. V lost 11 bases to trimming and J lost 3 bases; unmatched junction nucleotides: 5. Germline V CDR1 and CDR2: MNHNS, SASEGT. CDR3 length: 12 residues. CDR3 region: CAWGQEKETQYF. The CDR3 DNA is TGTGCCTGGGGACAGGAAAAAGAGACCCAGTACTTC.

This chain joins TRBV11-2 and TRBJ1-1; D perhaps matches TRBD1 (5 bases). Between the trimmed V and J ends, which lost 5 bases and 9 bases, there was a span of 16 bases. The CDR3 has 13 amino acids. Germline CDR1 and CDR2: SGHAT and FQNNGV. CDR3 sequence reads: CASSLRGEGKAFF. The CDR3 DNA follows: TGTGCCAGCAGCCTCAGAGGGGAGGGGAAAGCTTTCTTT.

The J gene is TRBJ1-1, the V gene TRBV2; 7 nucleotides agree with TRBD1. Germline CDR1 reads SNHLY; CDR2 reads FYNNEI. The length of the CDR3 is 13 residues. V lost 8 bases and J lost 5; bases outside the gene matches: 8. The CDR3 region has the DNA TGTGCCAGCGAACAGGGGAAGGTGACTGAAGCTTTCTTT. It yields the protein CASEQGKVTEAFF.

The CDR3 reads CASSVTSGRANEQFF. CDR3 in DNA: TGCGCCAGCAGCGTGACTAGCGGGAGGGCGAATGAGCAGTTCTTC. The rearrangement links TRBV5-1 to TRBJ2-1, with 14 bases aligning to TRBD2. J gave up 7 bases and V 4 bases, and 4 bases lay outside the gene matches. There are 15 residues in the CDR3. Per germline, CDR1 SGHRS and CDR2 YFSETQ.

The V gene is TRBV12-5, the J gene TRBJ1-3; D not resolved. V was cut by 5 bases and J by 0 bases, with 11 bases left in between. The CDR3 runs to 15 residues. Germline CDR1 is LGHNT and CDR2 is FRNRAP. CDR3 in DNA: TGTGCTAGTGGTACGGGAGGAGTCTCTGGAAACACCATATATTTT. Protein: CASGTGGVSGNTIYF.

This clone was seen only once. The DNA of the CDR3 is TGTGCCAGCAGCTTAATCGGAGGGGGCCACGAGCAGTACTTC. This sequence encodes CASSLIGGGHEQYF. The V call is TRBV7-9, the J call TRBJ2-7; the D gene is possibly TRBD1 (7 bases). V was pared by 2 bases and J by 5 bases, with 13 bases between. Germline V gives CDR1 SEHNR, CDR2 FQNEAQ (reference sequence). The length of the CDR3 is 14 residues.

This chain links TRBV7-2 with TRBJ2-5, with D unclear. This CDR3 has 13 residues. The germline gives CDR1 SGHTA, CDR2 FQGNSA. V lost 4 bases and J lost 3, with 9 bases in between. CDR3 in DNA: TGTGCCAGCAGCTACTTTAAAGAAGAGACCCAGTACTTC. This encodes CASSYFKEETQYF.

This clone was picked up one time. The genes are TRBV5-1 and TRBJ1-1; TRBD1 matches at 7 bases. Germline CDR1 reads SGHRS; CDR2 reads YFSETQ. The junction had 3 bases not matched to a gene; V was cut back by 0 bases and J by 1 base. The CDR3 contains 15 residues. As DNA, the CDR3 is TGCGCCAGCAGCTTGGCCGACAGGGAGAACACTGAAGCTTTCTTT. Protein product: CASSLADRENTEAFF.

The J gene is TRBJ2-7, the V gene TRBV7-2; TRBD2 might be the D (6 bases). The CDR3 extends over 14 amino acids. The germline V gene encodes CDR1 SGHTA and CDR2 FQGNSA. Trimming removed 5 bases from V and 0 bases from J, with 11 bases in between. CDR3 region: CASSPRDGSYEQYF. The CDR3 DNA reads TGTGCCAGCAGCCCGCGGGACGGCTCCTACGAGCAGTACTTC.

The rearrangement links TRBV4-3 to TRBJ2-3; 9 bases fit TRBD2. The CDR3 consists of 18 residues. CDR1 and CDR2 (germline): LGHNA, YSLEER. With 1 base clipped from V and 2 bases from J, the junction kept 10 bases outside the gene matches. CDR3 sequence (DNA): TGCGCCAGCAGCCAAGGCGTGACTAGCGGCCTATTCACAGATACGCAGTATTTT. It yields the protein CASSQGVTSGLFTDTQYF.

The chain employs TRBV2 and TRBJ2-1, with a tentative D call TRBD2 (5 bases). V was clipped by 6 bases and J by 0 bases, with 9 bases between them. From germline, CDR1 is SNHLY and CDR2 FYNNEI. This CDR3 has 14 residues. DNA for the CDR3: TGTGCCAGCAGGGACTGGAGCTCCTACAATGAGCAGTTCTTC. It is translated as CASRDWSSYNEQFF.

This CDR3 is CASSVTGRGSTDTQYF. In DNA, the CDR3 is TGTGCCAGCAGCGTAACAGGCAGGGGGAGCACAGATACGCAGTATTTT. The chain combines TRBV9 with TRBJ2-3; 7 bases align to TRBD1. The junction had 5 bases not matched to a gene; V was cut back by 1 base and J by 0 bases. Germline loops: CDR1 SGDLS, CDR2 YYNGEE. The CDR3 is 16 residues long.

This clone was recorded once. This rearrangement joins TRBV5-1 to TRBJ2-1, with D tentatively TRBD2 (5 bases). V lost 4 bases and J 7 bases, leaving 21 bases between the germline ends. Per germline, CDR1 SGHRS and CDR2 YFSETQ. CDR3 length: 16 amino acids. The CDR3 nucleotides read TGCGCCAGCAGCGGAGGTGGTACGGCGGCCGATAATGAGCAGTTCTTC. This codes for CASSGGGTAADNEQFF.

This CDR3 reads CASRTGTPAPTNTGELFF. The CDR3 DNA reads as TGTGCCAGCAGGACCGGGACTCCTGCCCCCACGAACACCGGGGAGCTGTTTTTT. The chain carries TRBV2 and TRBJ2-2, with D possibly matching TRBD2 (6 bases). V lost 6 bases, J lost 0 bases, and 20 bases lay in between. In germline, CDR1 is SNHLY, CDR2 FYNNEI. This CDR3 is built from 18 residues.

This chain connects TRBV7-6 to TRBJ1-6; a possible D gene is TRBD1 (6 bases). V lost 5 bases and J 5 bases, leaving 13 bases between the germline ends. The CDR3 has 15 amino acids. Germline CDR1 and CDR2: SGHVS and FNYEAQ. The CDR3 coding sequence is TGTGCCAGCAGCCCCGGACAGCCGAATAATTCACCCCTCCACTTT. Encoded protein: CASSPGQPNNSPLHF.

This chain uses TRBV30 with TRBJ2-7; TRBD1 aligns across 7 bases. From germline, CDR1 is GTSNPN and CDR2 SVGIG (reference sequence). Trimming at V came to 2 bases and at J to 5 bases, leaving 12 bases not matched to a gene. CDR3 length equals 15 residues. CDR3: CAWSQKGRGSHEQYF. The CDR3 bases are TGTGCCTGGAGTCAGAAAGGCAGGGGGAGCCACGAGCAGTACTTC.

The chain combines TRBV4-3 with TRBJ1-5; 8 positions match TRBD1. Germline CDR1 reads LGHNA; CDR2 reads YSLEER. The CDR3 sequence is 16 residues long. The V segment lost 0 bases and the J segment 5 bases; nucleotides outside the gene matches: 6. CDR3 DNA: TGCGCCAGCAGCCAAGACTACACAGGGGGGGATCAGCCCCAGCATTTT. Translated: CASSQDYTGGDQPQHF.

The chain couples TRBV11-3 to TRBJ2-2; 7 bases map to TRBD2. Germline V gene lookup returns CDR1 SGHNT and CDR2 YENEEA. The CDR3 is 14 amino acids. J lost 4 bases, V lost 7 bases, and 6 bases had no gene match. The CDR3 loop reads CASTPWGGTGELFF. For the CDR3, the DNA is TGTGCCAGCACCCCATGGGGGGGCACCGGGGAGCTGTTTTTT.

J is TRBJ2-2 and V is TRBV18, with D perhaps matching TRBD2 (7 bases). Germline CDR1 and CDR2: KGHSH and LQKENI. V lost 3 bases to trimming and J lost 2 bases, with 13 bases between them. The CDR3 sequence is 16 residues long. The CDR3 nucleotides read TGTGCCAGCTCACCCGGGGGGCGAGGCAACACCGGGGAGCTGTTTTTT. As protein: CASSPGGRGNTGELFF.

The chain is built from TRBV6-1 and TRBJ1-3; D possibly corresponds to TRBD1 (5 bases). The CDR3 has 14 residues. Trimming took 4 bases from V and 4 from J, leaving 11 bases between them. Looked up from germline, CDR1 is MNHNS and CDR2 is SASEGT. The CDR3 region has the DNA TGTGCCAGCAGTGGAAGGGGCCCCGGAAACACCATATATTTT. Residues: CASSGRGPGNTIYF.